This T cell receptor beta chain was sequenced during a study of a mutant IDH1 vaccine in newly diagnosed glioma. Study summary: Most patients had radiochemotherapy with temozolomide before enrollment; others had one alone. Findings and caveats of the study: Pseudoprogression seemed unrelated to changes in top peripheral T cell clonotypes. Among all patients, vaccine-induced immune responses occurred in about 93%.

The CDR3 length is 14 residues. Looked up from germline, CDR1 is SSHAT and CDR2 is FNYEAQ (reference sequence). Notes on this clone: Antigen unknown. At one end the junction does not follow the germline gene, possibly because of a read error.

The assay was immunoSEQ multiplex PCR, and TCRdb's table has in-frame clones only and misses some. This sample has about 51,000 clones, with about three quarters found just once. Time point specified: baseline, week 1 (first vaccination visit). Treatment described: pre-vaccination baseline after standard-of-care therapy. Patients carried new grade 3 or 4 IDH1-mutant astrocytomas lacking nuclear ATRX. This chain connects TRBV7-7 to TRBJ2-3; 7 bases fit TRBD2. The source material was PBMCs, sampled from a glioma patient treated with radiotherapy, temozolomide or both. This clonotype was obtained from a middle-aged woman with glioma. The CDR3 spells CASSLGGKTDTQYF. CDR3 nucleotide sequence: TGTGCTAGCAGCTTGGGGGGGAAGACAGATACGCAGTATTTT.